Shown below are 9 T cell receptor beta chains from a single sample sequenced in a study of blood T cell repertoires in COVID-19. Libraries were prepared by immunoSEQ multiplex PCR; TCRdb keeps only in-frame clonotypes and omits some of them. The data hold tens of thousands of clones, with just over 85% observed a single time. Material for sequencing was peripheral blood. Every receptor here comes from a woman aged 80 or over with active or convalescent COVID-19.

The chain couples TRBV5-6 to TRBJ1-6, with D perhaps matching TRBD1 (5 bases). The germline V and J ends were trimmed by 0 bases and 6 bases, with 13 bases remaining between them. CDR1 is SGHDT and CDR2 is YYEEEE in the germline V gene. The CDR3 consists of 16 residues. The CDR3 bases are TGTGCCAGCAGCTTGGATCAGGGTCGGGTTAATTCACCCCTCCACTTT. Its protein is CASSLDQGRVNSPLHF. Together with reference TRBV5-6 and TRBJ1-6, the CDR3 gives the full variable domain: DAGVTQSPTHLIKTRGQQVTLRCSPKSGHDTVSWYQQALGQGPQFIFQYYEEEERQRGNFPDRFSGHQFPNYSSELNVNALLLGDSALYLCASSLDQGRVNSPLHFGNGTRLTVT.

The genes are TRBV19 and TRBJ2-4; 7 nucleotides line up with TRBD1. CDR3 size: 19 residues. V trimming: 6 bases; J trimming: 0 bases; junction bases outside the gene matches: 17. Per germline, CDR1 LNHDA and CDR2 SQIVND (reference sequence). The CDR3 loop reads CASSPRPGQLDLAKNIQYF. The CDR3, as DNA: TGTGCCAGTAGCCCCCGACCGGGACAGTTGGATTTAGCCAAAAACATTCAGTACTTC.

This chain connects TRBV4-3 to TRBJ2-5; 10 bases fit TRBD2. This CDR3 region has 18 residues. V was pared by 0 bases and J by 5 bases, with 12 bases of the junction left unmatched. Germline CDR1 is LGHNA and CDR2 is YSLEER. The CDR3 reads CASSQDLVAGGIGETQYF. DNA of the CDR3: TGCGCCAGCAGCCAAGATTTGGTAGCGGGAGGCATTGGGGAGACCCAGTACTTC.

The genes are TRBV2 and TRBJ1-2; D gene ambiguous. Germline V gene data show CDR1 as SNHLY and CDR2 as FYNNEI. The V gene lost 7 bases and the J gene lost 5 bases, with 11 bases spanning the gap. The CDR3 extends over 12 amino acids. The CDR3 bases are TGTGCCAGCATACTCGGGAGTTATGGCTACACCTTC. It yields the protein CASILGSYGYTF.

The gene calls are TRBV4-1 and TRBJ1-1; D is undetermined. V was shortened by 2 bases and J by 2 bases, with 9 bases between the two germline ends. CDR1 is MGHRA and CDR2 is YSYEKL in the germline V gene. The CDR3 loop spans 14 amino acids. The CDR3 is CASSQLNSNTEAFF. The CDR3 nucleotides read TGCGCCAGCAGCCAATTGAACAGCAACACTGAAGCTTTCTTT.

This sequence joins TRBV7-6 and TRBJ2-1; 11 bases line up with TRBD2. V shed 5 bases and J 2 bases; nucleotides not matched to a gene: 8. Germline CDR1 and CDR2: SGHVS and FNYEAQ. The CDR3 is 17 residues long. CDR3 in DNA: TGTGCCAGCAGCCGCCCGACTAGCGGGGCCACCTACAATGAGCAGTTCTTC. Protein product: CASSRPTSGATYNEQFF.

The genes are TRBV12-3 or TRBV12-4 and TRBJ1-2, with D perhaps TRBD1 (5 bases). Deletions cut 4 bases from V and 4 bases from J, with 10 bases between. This CDR3 region has 13 residues. The CDR3 sequence: CASSYETVYGYTF. In nucleotides, the CDR3 is TGTGCCAGCAGTTACGAGACAGTCTATGGCTACACCTTC.

The chain joins TRBV19 to TRBJ1-1; the match to TRBD1 covers 9 bases. With V trimmed by 5 bases and J by 5 bases, 12 bases remained unmatched. The CDR3 totals 16 residues. The germline CDR1 and CDR2 sequences are LNHDA and SQIVND (reference sequence). The CDR3 DNA reads as TGTGCCAGTAGTCTCTATGCCGGGACAGGGAGGACTGAAGCTTTCTTT. As protein: CASSLYAGTGRTEAFF.

The rearrangement uses TRBV6-5 and TRBJ2-1, with 8 bases aligning to TRBD2. V was clipped by 2 bases and J by 10 bases; unmatched bases: 13. CDR3 length: 16 amino acids. CDR1 and CDR2 (germline): MNHEY, SVGAGI. The CDR3 coding sequence is TGTGCCAGCAGTTACCCCGGGACTAGACTGGTTGGGGAGCAGTTCTTC. It encodes CASSYPGTRLVGEQFF.